The present T cell receptor beta chain was sequenced within a study of OX40 agonist ivuxolimab in advanced cancers. The overall study: Three patients got partial responses; one had hepatocellular carcinoma and two had cutaneous melanoma.

The CDR3 spans 15 residues. The V end lost 4 bases, the J end lost 2 bases, and 15 bases lay between the germline ends. Per germline, CDR1 SGHDT and CDR2 YYEEEE. Method: immunoSEQ multiplex PCR; TCRdb's copy keeps in-frame clones and lacks some. This table has 100,000 to 150,000 clones, roughly 92% appearing once. This receptor was obtained from an adult with an advanced solid tumor such as melanoma, head and neck, liver or kidney cancer. This chain uses TRBV5-6 with TRBJ1-2, with unresolved D. The sample was CD4+ or CD8+ T cells sorted from blood, taken in a trial of the OX40 agonist ivuxolimab. CDR3 residues: CASSPFPDGNYGYTF. CDR3 in DNA: TGTGCCAGCAGCCCCTTTCCGGACGGGAACTATGGCTACACCTTC.